This TCR beta chain was retrieved from a study of CD8+ T cells in alopecia areata. Study findings and constraints: Scalp clonality and expanded CD8+ clones among the top 100 showed significant decreases with tofacitinib. Normal skin contains resident alphabeta T cells, and these are also sequenced in scalp samples.

Extraction of RNA preceded its reverse transcription into cDNA, which served as the sequencing template. The data were produced by immunoSEQ multiplex PCR, yet TCRdb's version contains in-frame clones alone and is incomplete. Of 180,000 or so clones listed, about 53% are singletons. This clone was seen only once. Its antigen remains unknown. Documented treatment: oral pan-JAK inhibitor, 5-10 mg twice daily. The study team obtained lesional scalp punch biopsies and peripheral blood from alopecia areata patients. The sequencing used CD8+ T cells sorted from blood, collected at week 24, from a patient treated with tofacitinib. The TCR was taken from a human donor with alopecia areata.

CDR3 in amino acids: CATTEEGRGQPQHF. The CDR3 region has the DNA TGTGCCACCACCGAGGAGGGGCGAGGTCAGCCCCAGCATTTT. The rearrangement joins TRBV19 to TRBJ1-5, with D maybe TRBD1 (5 bases). This CDR3 is built from 14 residues. The V and J ends lost 10 bases and 6 bases respectively, with 19 bases between them. Germline values: CDR1 LNHDA, CDR2 SQIVND (reference sequence).